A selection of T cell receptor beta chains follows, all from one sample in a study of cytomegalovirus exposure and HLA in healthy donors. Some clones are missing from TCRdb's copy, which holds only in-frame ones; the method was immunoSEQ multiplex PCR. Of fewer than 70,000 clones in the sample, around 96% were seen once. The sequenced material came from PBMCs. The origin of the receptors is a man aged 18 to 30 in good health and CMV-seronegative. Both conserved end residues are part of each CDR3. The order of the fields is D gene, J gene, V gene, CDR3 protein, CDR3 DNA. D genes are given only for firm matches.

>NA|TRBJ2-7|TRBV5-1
CASSLEEYSYEQYF
TGCGCCAGCAGCTTGGAGGAGTACTCCTACGAGCAGTACTTC
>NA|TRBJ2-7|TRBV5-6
CASSLGGAGFYEQYF
TGTGCCAGCAGCTTAGGGGGAGCCGGATTCTACGAGCAGTACTTC
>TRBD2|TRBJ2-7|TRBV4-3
CASSQMLAGAGEQYF
TGCGCCAGCAGCCAGATGCTAGCGGGAGCGGGGGAGCAGTACTTC
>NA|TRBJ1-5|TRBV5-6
CASGIFGEQPQHF
TGTGCCAGCGGTATCTTTGGGGAGCAGCCCCAGCATTTT
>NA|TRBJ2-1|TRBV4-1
CASSLMGDDEQFF
TGCGCCAGCAGCCTGATGGGAGACGATGAGCAGTTCTTC
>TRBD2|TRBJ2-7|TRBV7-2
CASSFGGSPYEQYF
TGTGCCAGCAGCTTCGGCGGGAGCCCCTACGAGCAGTACTTC
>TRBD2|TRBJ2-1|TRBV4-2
CASSQTSGNREQFF
TGTGCCAGCAGCCAAACTAGCGGGAACCGGGAGCAGTTCTTC
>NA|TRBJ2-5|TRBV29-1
CSVAGERETQYF
TGCAGCGTTGCAGGGGAGAGAGAGACCCAGTACTTC
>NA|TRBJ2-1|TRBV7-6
CASSLALAAGEQFF
TGTGCCAGCAGCTTAGCCCTAGCTGCGGGTGAGCAGTTCTTC
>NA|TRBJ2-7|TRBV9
CASSHEEAVSSYEQYF
TGTGCCAGCAGCCACGAGGAGGCGGTGAGCTCCTACGAGCAGTACTTC
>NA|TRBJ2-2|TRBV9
CASSGRFPAMRPTGELFF
TGTGCCAGCAGCGGCCGCTTCCCCGCCATGAGGCCCACCGGGGAGCTGTTTTTT
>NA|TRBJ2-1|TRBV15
CATSRDGADTYNEQFF
TGTGCCACCAGCAGAGATGGGGCGGATACCTACAATGAGCAGTTCTTC
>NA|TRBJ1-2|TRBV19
CASSGRVLLIYGYTF
TGTGCCAGTAGTGGCAGGGTCCTTTTAATTTATGGCTACACCTTC
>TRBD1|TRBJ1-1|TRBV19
CASIRDRANTEAFF
TGTGCCAGTATTCGGGACAGGGCGAACACTGAAGCTTTCTTT
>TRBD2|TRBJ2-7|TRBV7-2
CASSLGPAGGLYEQYF
TGTGCCAGCAGCTTAGGACCAGCGGGAGGGTTATACGAGCAGTACTTC
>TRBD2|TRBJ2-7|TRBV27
CASSSGREASYEQYF
TGTGCCAGCAGCTCTGGGAGGGAGGCCTCCTACGAGCAGTACTTC
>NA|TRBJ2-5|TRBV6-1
CASTLVTLETQYF
TGTGCCAGCACCCTAGTGACGTTGGAGACCCAGTACTTC
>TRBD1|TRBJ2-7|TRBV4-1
CASSSGTGGYEQYF
TGCGCCAGCAGCTCGGGGACAGGGGGCTACGAGCAGTACTTC
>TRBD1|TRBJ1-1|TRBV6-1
CASTGQGGRTEAFF
TGTGCCAGCACCGGACAGGGAGGGCGCACTGAAGCTTTCTTT
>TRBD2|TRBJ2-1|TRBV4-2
CASSPTRQGLANEQFF
TGTGCCAGCAGCCCCACACGCCAGGGACTAGCAAATGAGCAGTTCTTC
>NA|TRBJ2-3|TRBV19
CASSSTSSTDTQYF
TGTGCCAGTAGTTCTACTTCGTCCACAGATACGCAGTATTTT
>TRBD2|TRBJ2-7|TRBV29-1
CSVGSGRGYEQYF
TGCAGCGTCGGTAGCGGGAGAGGGTACGAGCAGTACTTC